This TCR beta chain was captured in a study of T cells after yellow fever vaccination. Using its own MiXCR run on the 5' RACE reads, TCRdb lists one record per CDR3 protein. The sample comprises 150,000 to 200,000 distinct CDR3 sequences, over 7% of which are singletons, and approximately 35% rests with the top ten. The CDR3 has 13 residues. The V and J ends lost 1 base and 6 bases respectively, with 10 bases between them. Germline V lookup: CDR1 LGHNA, CDR2 YNFKEQ. The V gene is TRBV4-2, the J gene TRBJ2-7; D is uncertain. The specimen was CD8+ T cells sorted from PBMCs, collected 45 days after the yellow fever booster vaccination. The source is a man younger than 30 who received the YFV17D yellow fever vaccine. CDR3 in amino acids: CASSQGPVSEQYV. For the CDR3, the DNA is TGTGCCAGCAGCCAAGGCCCAGTTAGCGAGCAGTACGTC.